This is a list of T cell receptor beta chains from one sample in a study of cytomegalovirus exposure and HLA in healthy donors. Sequenced by immunoSEQ multiplex PCR; TCRdb stores in-frame clones only, minus some. The sample holds about 140,000 clones; approximately 79% are singletons and the top ten take approximately 10%. Sequencing was performed on PBMCs. The receptors originated from a woman aged 45-65 years in good health and CMV-seropositive. Both conserved end residues are part of each CDR3. D genes are given only for firm matches. Size values are once, few and many counts, or a class for expanded clones, and some rows have none.

CDR3 | DNA | V | size | length | J | D
CASSLDRARDRGAEQYF | TGTGCCAGCAGCTTAGATAGGGCCCGGGACAGGGGCGCCGAGCAGTACTTC | TRBV7-9 | - | 17 | TRBJ2-7 | TRBD1
CASSYWDRGANIQYF | TGTGCCAGCAGCTATTGGGACAGGGGAGCAAACATTCAGTACTTC | TRBV6-5 | - | 15 | TRBJ2-4 | TRBD1
CASSRRQGTGANVLTF | TGTGCCAGCAGTCGTAGACAGGGGACTGGGGCCAACGTCCTGACTTTC | TRBV28 | - | 16 | TRBJ2-6 | TRBD1
CASSPQGFETQYF | TGTGCCAGCAGCCCCCAGGGGTTCGAGACCCAGTACTTC | TRBV9 | - | 13 | TRBJ2-5 | -
CASSLDGARTFSYEQYF | TGTGCCAGCAGCTTAGATGGGGCCAGGACCTTCTCCTACGAGCAGTACTTC | TRBV11-2 | - | 17 | TRBJ2-7 | -
CASSPYQPQHF | TGTGCCAGCAGCCCCTATCAGCCCCAGCATTTT | TRBV5-8 | few | 11 | TRBJ1-5 | -
CASSWDSEETQYF | TGTGCCAGCAGCTGGGACAGTGAAGAGACCCAGTACTTC | TRBV6-5 | - | 13 | TRBJ2-5 | TRBD1
CASSLTNNQPQHF | TGTGCCAGCAGCTTGACAAATAATCAGCCCCAGCATTTT | TRBV7-6 | - | 13 | TRBJ1-5 | -
CASRSTGGSGNQPQHF | TGTGCCAGCAGGTCGACAGGGGGCTCGGGCAATCAGCCCCAGCATTTT | TRBV28 | - | 16 | TRBJ1-5 | TRBD1
CASFGGNYGYTF | TGCGCCAGCTTCGGAGGGAACTATGGCTACACCTTC | TRBV5-1 | - | 12 | TRBJ1-2 | -
CASSGRGGSYNEQFF | TGTGCCAGTAGTGGGCGGGGGGGTTCCTACAATGAGCAGTTCTTC | TRBV19 | - | 15 | TRBJ2-1 | TRBD2
CATRSGSGNTIYF | TGTGCCACCCGTTCCGGGAGTGGAAACACCATATATTTT | TRBV15 | - | 13 | TRBJ1-3 | -
CASSPGQVSHEQYF | TGTGCCAGCTCACCGGGACAGGTCTCACACGAGCAGTACTTC | TRBV18 | - | 14 | TRBJ2-7 | TRBD1
CASSLTFGSLNTEAFF | TGTGCCAGCAGTTTGACTTTCGGGTCGCTGAACACTGAAGCTTTCTTT | TRBV28 | - | 16 | TRBJ1-1 | -
CASSLVWDRGGGRNQPQHF | TGTGCCAGCAGCTTAGTTTGGGACAGGGGGGGAGGTAGGAATCAGCCCCAGCATTTT | TRBV7-2 | - | 19 | TRBJ1-5 | TRBD1